Only a few counts were recorded for the clone carrying this T cell receptor (beta chain). The sample originates from a study of T-cell reconstitution after alpha-beta-depleted transplantation in children. Trimming shortened V by 5 bases and J by 1 base, and 13 bases separated the two germline ends. Germline V lookup: CDR1 MGHDK, CDR2 SYGVNS. The CDR3 length is 15 residues. As it was prepared, the TCRbeta library received unique molecular identifiers. MiXCR was run by TCRdb on the PCR reads, yielding one entry per CDR3 protein. The sample yields fewer than 550,000 distinct CDR3 sequences, about a tenth seen once.

Material: PBMCs from the stem cell graft donor, obtained from the stem cell graft. V and J are TRBV25-1 and TRBJ2-3, with unresolved D. This receptor was identified in a human donor who donated a stem cell graft to a child with acute myeloid leukemia. The CDR3 loop reads CASSPPSMGTDTQYF. DNA of the CDR3: TGTGCCAGCAGTCCCCCGTCCATGGGCACAGATACGCAGTATTTT. The complete variable domain, with remaining parts taken from reference TRBV25-1 and TRBJ2-3, reads EADIYQTPRYLVIGTGKKITLECSQTMGHDKMYWYQQDPGMELHLIHYSYGVNSTEKGDLSSESTVSRIRTEHFPLTLESARPSHTSQYLCASSPPSMGTDTQYFGPGTRLTVL.